The sequence of this T cell receptor (beta chain) was determined in a study of identical twins. General study results and limits: Zero-insertion analyses were open to partial confounding by invariant MAIT and iNKT cells. Surplus twin overlap in beta out-of-frame sequences was less pronounced. Researchers reported excess low generation probability among twin-shared out-of-frame alpha sequences.

CDR3 size: 16 residues. Losses at the gene ends were 5 bases for V and 4 bases for J; bases not matched to a gene: 10. This clonotype was found a few times. Its antigen is unidentified. Template switching introduced a universal primer site, and the cDNA bore unique molecular identifiers. From the 5' RACE reads, TCRdb called clonotypes with MiXCR, one entry per CDR3 protein. The table shows 1.5 million to 2 million distinct CDR3 sequences, with around 29% occurring only once. The origin of this receptor is a newborn girl in good health. Sequencing was performed on cord blood. The rearrangement links TRBV12-3 or TRBV12-4 to TRBJ2-3, with TRBD1 matching over 9 bases. CDR3 DNA sequence: TGTGCCAGCAGTCCCGCCAACAGGGGGCTAGCAGATACGCAGTATTTT. This gives the protein CASSPANRGLADTQYF.